This is a list of T cell receptor beta chains from one sample in a study of shared T cell receptors in the human thymus. Libraries were prepared by immunoSEQ multiplex PCR; TCRdb keeps only in-frame clonotypes and omits some of them. The data hold approximately 730,000 clones, with around 85% observed a single time. The same sample was also studied in work on human thymus T cells.

Sequenced material: thymocytes. Every receptor here comes from a girl less than two years old with a congenital heart defect. The conserved cysteine and the conserved F or W are not part of the CDR3 here. The order of the fields is J gene, D gene, V gene, CDR3 protein. D genes are given only for firm matches.

>TRBJ2-1|TRBD1|TRBV9
ASSIGTGGLSYQQF
>TRBJ1-2|.|TRBV7-2
ASSSPGQANYGYT
>TRBJ1-3|TRBD1|TRBV28
ASSCDRARGNTIY
>TRBJ1-6|.|TRBV2
ASSELQSDSPLH
>TRBJ2-7|.|TRBV5-6
ASSLGGGEQY
>TRBJ2-5|.|TRBV27
ASSQGPQETQY
>TRBJ2-1|TRBD2|TRBV11-3
ASSLDGTSGGAYNEQF
>TRBJ2-1|TRBD2|TRBV6-4
ASRTSETYNEQF
>TRBJ2-7|TRBD2|TRBV6-4
ASSHPERGFSYEQY
>TRBJ1-1|.|TRBV10-3
AITDRPNTEAF
>TRBJ1-2|.|TRBV9
ASSVGELGYGYT
>TRBJ1-1|.|TRBV5-1
ASRRGPGGTEAF
>TRBJ2-7|TRBD1|TRBV5-6
ASRPGTGTGRYEQY
>TRBJ2-7|.|TRBV28
ASSPPRTVSSYEQY
>TRBJ2-5|TRBD2|TRBV7-2
ASSFGLAGGVQETQY
>TRBJ1-1|TRBD1|TRBV4-2
ASSQDDGGQGVRLRLDTEAF
>TRBJ1-2|.|TRBV10-3
AISEPPPRDRTDGYT
>TRBJ1-1|TRBD1|TRBV5-4
ATEQGRNTEAF
>TRBJ2-7|TRBD2|TRBV10-3
AISEGLAEPYEQY
>TRBJ2-3|TRBD2|TRBV29-1
SVDLLGTSGVQ